Each of the 13 T cell receptor beta chains below was sequenced from the same sample in a study of a mutant IDH1 vaccine in newly diagnosed glioma (dated by TCRdb to the early 2020s). No antigen has been assigned to these receptors. Library preparation was by the immunoSEQ multiplex PCR assay. In TCRdb, the immuneACCESS table is reduced to in-frame sequences with V and J assigned. These tables do not hold every clone; where another copy was compared, an unresolved V gene accounts for under half, and the others remain unexplained. Within this sample are about 130,000 clones, with just under 80% of them counted one time only. The ten largest clones capture around 5.5% of the sample. The sample's time point label, in plain terms: week 11, during vaccination. Each vaccine dose was 300 ug of a 20-mer mutant IDH1 peptide in Montanide, given subcutaneously with topical imiquimod. The sample here was PBMCs, taken from a glioma patient whose treatment included an IDH1 peptide vaccine. Every receptor here comes from a man aged 35-49 years with glioma.

This chain links TRBV7-6 with TRBJ2-5; TRBD1 aligns across 12 bases. This CDR3 is 15 amino acids long. CDR1 and CDR2 from the germline V gene are SGHVS and FNYEAQ. Trimming took 5 bases from V and 5 from J; bases not matched to a gene: 6. The CDR3 DNA sequence: TGTGCCAGCAGCCCGGGACAGGGGGCAACGGAGACCCAGTACTTC. Translated, it gives CASSPGQGATETQYF.

The rearrangement links TRBV5-6 to TRBJ1-6; TRBD1 matches at 8 bases. The CDR3 has 15 residues. The V gene end was trimmed by 3 bases and the J gene end by 6 bases; junction bases not matched to a gene: 5. Germline V gives CDR1 SGHDT, CDR2 YYEEEE. CDR3 nucleotides: TGTGCCAGCAGCTGGGGACAGGCCATTAATTCACCCCTCCACTTT. Protein sequence: CASSWGQAINSPLHF.

The chain employs TRBV28 and TRBJ2-7, with no clear D. Germline CDR1 is MDHEN and CDR2 is SYDVKM. The CDR3 spans 13 residues. Trimming cost V 0 bases and J 6 bases, with 9 bases left between them. CDR3 amino acids: CASSLWATSEQYF. The CDR3 DNA sequence: TGTGCCAGCAGTTTATGGGCTACTTCCGAGCAGTACTTC.

CDR3 amino acids: CASSLDRNTGELFF. The CDR3 DNA sequence: TGTGCCAGCAGCTTGGACAGGAACACCGGGGAGCTGTTTTTT. The chain combines TRBV5-4 with TRBJ2-2; D unclear. Germline-derived CDR1 and CDR2 are SGHNT and YYREEE (reference sequence). V dropped 0 bases and J dropped 1 base, with 4 bases sitting between them. This CDR3 contains 14 residues.

This chain uses TRBV28 with TRBJ1-3; TRBD1 agrees at 10 bases. Per germline, CDR1 MDHEN and CDR2 SYDVKM. The CDR3 consists of 16 residues. J was trimmed by 1 base and V by 3 bases; bases with no gene match: 3. The CDR3 loop is CASSLTGGLSGNTIYF. The CDR3 region has the DNA TGTGCCAGCAGTTTGACAGGGGGCCTTTCTGGAAACACCATATATTTT.

The J gene is TRBJ2-7, the V gene TRBV6-5, with a tentative D call TRBD2 (5 bases). The length of the CDR3 is 13 residues. Germline V gene lookup returns CDR1 MNHEY and CDR2 SVGAGI. The V end lost 6 bases, the J end lost 3 bases, and 12 bases lay between the germline ends. CDR3 in amino acids: CASRVSSSYEQYF. The CDR3 DNA follows: TGTGCCAGCAGGGTATCTAGCAGCTACGAGCAGTACTTC.

The count of this clone is one. The V gene is TRBV5-1, the J gene TRBJ2-3; 8 bases are a match to TRBD1. The CDR3 is 16 amino acids. Germline V lookup: CDR1 SGHRS, CDR2 YFSETQ. Trimming at V came to 4 bases and at J to 6 bases, leaving 13 bases not matched to a gene. CDR3 in DNA: TGCGCCAGCAGCACCAGGACAGGGTCGAGGTTGGATACGCAGTATTTT. Its protein product is CASSTRTGSRLDTQYF. The variable domain in full, completed from reference TRBV5-1 and TRBJ2-3, reads KAGVTQTPRYLIKTRGQQVTLSCSPISGHRSVSWYQQTPGQGLQFLFEYFSETQRNKGNFPGRFSGRQFSNSRSEMNVSTLELGDSALYLCASSTRTGSRLDTQYFGPGTRLTVL.

J is TRBJ2-2 and V is TRBV28; 8 bases are shared with TRBD2. V was clipped by 3 bases and J by 4 bases; unmatched bases: 4. The CDR3 is 15 residues long. Germline CDR1 is MDHEN and CDR2 is SYDVKM. CDR3 sequence: CASSFSGSFTGELFF. The CDR3 nucleotides are TGTGCCAGCAGTTTCAGCGGGAGTTTCACCGGGGAGCTGTTTTTT.

The gene calls are TRBV14 and TRBJ2-7, with 7 bases identical to TRBD2. The CDR3 loop spans 17 amino acids. V shed 0 bases and J 2 bases; nucleotides not matched to a gene: 10. CDR1 and CDR2 from the germline V gene are SGHDN and FVKESK. The CDR3 DNA reads TGTGCCAGCAGCCAAGATAGGGAGGGGCCTTTCCCCTACGAGCAGTACTTC. This sequence encodes CASSQDREGPFPYEQYF.

CDR3 coding DNA: TGTGCCAGCAGCCCTACTTTATCAACCTCCCCCAACTATGGCTACACCTTC. It yields the protein CASSPTLSTSPNYGYTF. This rearrangement joins TRBV5-4 to TRBJ1-2; D is undetermined. The CDR3 runs 17 residues. V lost 4 bases and J lost 2, with 21 bases in between. Germline lookup yields CDR1 SGHNT and CDR2 YYREEE (reference sequence).

There are a few counts of this clone. V gene TRBV5-4 combines with J gene TRBJ1-1; D is unclear. V dropped 0 bases and J dropped 2 bases, with 8 bases sitting between them. Germline lookup yields CDR1 SGHNT and CDR2 YYREEE (reference sequence). The CDR3 sequence is 14 residues long. Written as DNA, the CDR3 is TGTGCCAGCAGCTTGGGGGCCAAAAACACTGAAGCTTTCTTT. The encoded protein is CASSLGAKNTEAFF. The full variable domain, completed using reference TRBV5-4 and TRBJ1-1, is ETGVTQSPTHLIKTRGQQVTLRCSSQSGHNTVSWYQQALGQGPQFIFQYYREEENGRGNFPPRFSGLQFPNYSSELNVNALELDDSALYLCASSLGAKNTEAFFGQGTRLTVV.

This clone has a handful of counts. The chain recombines TRBV19 with TRBJ1-2; D not certain. Germline V CDR1 and CDR2: LNHDA, SQIVND (reference sequence). V dropped 4 bases and J dropped 4 bases, with 10 bases sitting between them. The CDR3 spans 13 residues. The CDR3 protein is CASSTPDSYGYTF. The CDR3 DNA is TGTGCCAGTAGTACGCCAGATAGCTATGGCTACACCTTC.

J is TRBJ2-7 and V is TRBV7-9; 9 positions match TRBD1. V was pared by 11 bases and J by 3 bases, with 8 bases of the junction left unmatched. CDR1 is SEHNR and CDR2 is FQNEAQ in the germline V gene (reference sequence). CDR3 length: 13 residues. The CDR3 sequence: CACGQGKDYEQYF. The CDR3 coding sequence is TGTGCCTGTGGACAGGGGAAAGACTACGAGCAGTACTTC.